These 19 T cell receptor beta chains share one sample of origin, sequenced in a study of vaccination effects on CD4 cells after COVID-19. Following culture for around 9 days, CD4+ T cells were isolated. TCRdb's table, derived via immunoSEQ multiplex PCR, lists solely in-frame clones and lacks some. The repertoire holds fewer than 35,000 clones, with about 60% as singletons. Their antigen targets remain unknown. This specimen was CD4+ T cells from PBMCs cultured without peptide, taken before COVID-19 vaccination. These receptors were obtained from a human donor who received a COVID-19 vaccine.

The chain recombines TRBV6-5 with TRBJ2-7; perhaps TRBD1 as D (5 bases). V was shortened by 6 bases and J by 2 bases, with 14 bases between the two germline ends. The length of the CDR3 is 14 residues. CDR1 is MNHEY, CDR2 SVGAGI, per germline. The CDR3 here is CASSTGPPPYEQYF. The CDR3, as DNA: TGTGCCAGCAGCACAGGACCGCCGCCCTACGAGCAGTACTTC.

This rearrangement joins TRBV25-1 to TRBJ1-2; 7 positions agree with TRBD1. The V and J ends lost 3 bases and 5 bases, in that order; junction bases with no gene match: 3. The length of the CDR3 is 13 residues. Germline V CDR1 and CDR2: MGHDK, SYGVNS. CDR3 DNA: TGTGCCAGCAGTGATGACAGGGCGTATGGCTACACCTTC. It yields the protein CASSDDRAYGYTF.

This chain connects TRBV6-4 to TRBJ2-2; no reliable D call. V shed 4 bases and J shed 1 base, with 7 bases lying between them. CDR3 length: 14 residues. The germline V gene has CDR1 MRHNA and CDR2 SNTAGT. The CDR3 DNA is TGTGCCAGCAGTGTCCATGGGAACACCGGGGAGCTGTTTTTT. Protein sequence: CASSVHGNTGELFF.

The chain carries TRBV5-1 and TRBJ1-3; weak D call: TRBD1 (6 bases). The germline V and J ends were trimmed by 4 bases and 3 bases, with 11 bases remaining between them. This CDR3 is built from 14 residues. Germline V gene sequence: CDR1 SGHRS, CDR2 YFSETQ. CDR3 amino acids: CASSVQGSGNTIYF. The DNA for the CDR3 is TGCGCCAGCAGCGTACAGGGTAGTGGAAACACCATATATTTT.

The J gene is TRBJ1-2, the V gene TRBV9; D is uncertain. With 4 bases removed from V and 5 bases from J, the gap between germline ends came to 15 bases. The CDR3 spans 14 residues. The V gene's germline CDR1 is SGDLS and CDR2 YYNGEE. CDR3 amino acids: CASSTRDGEYGYTF. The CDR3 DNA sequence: TGTGCCAGCAGCACCCGTGACGGTGAATATGGCTACACCTTC.

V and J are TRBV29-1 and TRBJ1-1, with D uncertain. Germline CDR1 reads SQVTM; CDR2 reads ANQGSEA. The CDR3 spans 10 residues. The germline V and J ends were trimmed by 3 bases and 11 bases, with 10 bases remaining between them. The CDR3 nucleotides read TGCAGCGTTGAGTCGCAAGGGGCTTTCTTT. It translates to CSVESQGAFF. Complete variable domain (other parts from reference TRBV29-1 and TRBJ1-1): SAVISQKPSRDICQRGTSLTIQCQVDSQVTMMFWYRQQPGQSLTLIATANQGSEATYESGFVIDKFPISRPNLTFSTLTVSNMSPEDSSIYLCSVESQGAFFGQGTRLTVV.

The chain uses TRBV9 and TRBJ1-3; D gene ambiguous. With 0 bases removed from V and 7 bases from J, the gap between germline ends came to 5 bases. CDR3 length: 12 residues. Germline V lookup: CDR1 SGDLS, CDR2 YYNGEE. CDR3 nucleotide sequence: TGTGCCAGCAGCGTAGACGAGAACACCATATATTTT. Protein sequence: CASSVDENTIYF.

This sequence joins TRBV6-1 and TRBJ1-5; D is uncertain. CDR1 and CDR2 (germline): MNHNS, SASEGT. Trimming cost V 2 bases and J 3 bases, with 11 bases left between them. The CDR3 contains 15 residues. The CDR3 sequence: CASSENGHDNQPQHF. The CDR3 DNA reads TGTGCCAGCAGTGAAAACGGGCACGACAATCAGCCCCAGCATTTT.

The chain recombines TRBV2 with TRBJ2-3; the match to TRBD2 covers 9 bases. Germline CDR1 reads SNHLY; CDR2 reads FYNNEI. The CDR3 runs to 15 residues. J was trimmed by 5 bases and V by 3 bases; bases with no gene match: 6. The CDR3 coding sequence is TGTGCCAGCAGTGAGCGGACTAGCGTTATAGATACGCAGTATTTT. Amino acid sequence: CASSERTSVIDTQYF.

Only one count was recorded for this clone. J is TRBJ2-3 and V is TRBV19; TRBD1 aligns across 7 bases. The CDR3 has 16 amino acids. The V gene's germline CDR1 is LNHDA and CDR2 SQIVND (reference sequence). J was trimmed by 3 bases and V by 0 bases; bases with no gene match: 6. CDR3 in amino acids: CASSIESQGTTDTQYF. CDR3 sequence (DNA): TGTGCCAGTAGTATAGAGTCACAGGGGACAACAGATACGCAGTATTTT.

The chain's CDR3 is CASRLGDQPQHF. CDR3 DNA sequence: TGTGCCAGCAGACTGGGGGATCAGCCCCAGCATTTT. The genes are TRBV2 and TRBJ1-5, with D possibly TRBD1 on 5 matching bases. Trimming cost V 6 bases and J 5 bases, with 8 bases left between them. The germline gives CDR1 SNHLY, CDR2 FYNNEI. The CDR3 runs to 12 residues. The full variable domain, with the rest looked up from reference TRBV2 and TRBJ1-5, is EPEVTQTPSHQVTQMGQEVILRCVPISNHLYFYWYRQILGQKVEFLVSFYNNEISEKSEIFDDQFSVERPDGSNFTLKIRSTKLEDSAMYFCASRLGDQPQHFGDGTRLSIL.

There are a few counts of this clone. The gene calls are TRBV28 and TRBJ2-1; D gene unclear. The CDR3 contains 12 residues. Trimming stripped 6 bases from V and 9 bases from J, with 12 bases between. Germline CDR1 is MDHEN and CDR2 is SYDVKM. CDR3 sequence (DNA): TGTGCCAGCAGCCTTTGGTCCGGTGAGCAGTTCTTC. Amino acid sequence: CASSLWSGEQFF.

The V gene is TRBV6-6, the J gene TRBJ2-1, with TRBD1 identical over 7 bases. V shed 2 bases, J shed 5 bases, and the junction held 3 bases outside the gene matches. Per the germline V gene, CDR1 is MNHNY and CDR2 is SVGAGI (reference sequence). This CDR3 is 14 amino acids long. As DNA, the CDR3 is TGTGCCAGCAGTTACGGGACAGCTAACAATGAGCAGTTCTTC. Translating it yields CASSYGTANNEQFF.

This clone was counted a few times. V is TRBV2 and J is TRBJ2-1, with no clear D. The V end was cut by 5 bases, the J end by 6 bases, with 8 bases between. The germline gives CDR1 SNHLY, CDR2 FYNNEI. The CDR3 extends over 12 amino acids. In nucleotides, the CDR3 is TGTGCCAGCAGTACGACGGGCAATGAGCAGTTCTTC. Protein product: CASSTTGNEQFF.

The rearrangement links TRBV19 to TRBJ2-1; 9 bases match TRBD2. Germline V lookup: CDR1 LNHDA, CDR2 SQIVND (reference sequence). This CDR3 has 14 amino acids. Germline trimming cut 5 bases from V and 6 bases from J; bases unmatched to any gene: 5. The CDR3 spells CASSLAGGFNEQFF. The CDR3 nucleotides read TGTGCCAGTAGTCTTGCGGGAGGGTTCAATGAGCAGTTCTTC.

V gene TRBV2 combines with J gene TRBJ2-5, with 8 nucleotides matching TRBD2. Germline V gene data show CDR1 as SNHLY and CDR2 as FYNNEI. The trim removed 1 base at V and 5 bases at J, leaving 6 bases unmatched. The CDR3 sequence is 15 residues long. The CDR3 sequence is CASSEEAGVGETQYF. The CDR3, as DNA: TGTGCCAGCAGTGAAGAAGCGGGAGTTGGGGAGACCCAGTACTTC. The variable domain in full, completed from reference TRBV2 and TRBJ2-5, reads EPEVTQTPSHQVTQMGQEVILRCVPISNHLYFYWYRQILGQKVEFLVSFYNNEISEKSEIFDDQFSVERPDGSNFTLKIRSTKLEDSAMYFCASSEEAGVGETQYFGPGTRLLVL.

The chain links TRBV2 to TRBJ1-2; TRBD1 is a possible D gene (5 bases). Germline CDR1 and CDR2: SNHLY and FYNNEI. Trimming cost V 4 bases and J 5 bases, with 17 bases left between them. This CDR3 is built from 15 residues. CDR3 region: CASSVLGQGPYGYTF. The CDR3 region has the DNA TGTGCCAGCAGTGTCTTGGGGCAGGGCCCATATGGCTACACCTTC.

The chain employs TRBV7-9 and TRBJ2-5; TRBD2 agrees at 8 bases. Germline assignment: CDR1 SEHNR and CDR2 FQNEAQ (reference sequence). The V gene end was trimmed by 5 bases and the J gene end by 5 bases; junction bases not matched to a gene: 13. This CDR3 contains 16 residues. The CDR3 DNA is TGTGCCAGCAGCCCTAGGCGAGCGGGAGTGGGTGAGACCCAGTACTTC. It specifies CASSPRRAGVGETQYF. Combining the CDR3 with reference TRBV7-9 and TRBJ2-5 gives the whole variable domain DTGVSQNPRHKITKRGQNVTFRCDPISEHNRLYWYRQTLGQGPEFLTYFQNEAQLEKSRLLSDRFSAERPKGSFSTLEIQRTEQGDSAMYLCASSPRRAGVGETQYFGPGTRLLVL.

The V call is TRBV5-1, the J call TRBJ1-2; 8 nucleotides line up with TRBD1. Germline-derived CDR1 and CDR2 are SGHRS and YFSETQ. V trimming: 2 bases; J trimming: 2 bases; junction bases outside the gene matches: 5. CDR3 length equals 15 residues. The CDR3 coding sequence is TGCGCCAGCAGCTTAGAAGGGACAGGAAACTATGGCTACACCTTC. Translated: CASSLEGTGNYGYTF.